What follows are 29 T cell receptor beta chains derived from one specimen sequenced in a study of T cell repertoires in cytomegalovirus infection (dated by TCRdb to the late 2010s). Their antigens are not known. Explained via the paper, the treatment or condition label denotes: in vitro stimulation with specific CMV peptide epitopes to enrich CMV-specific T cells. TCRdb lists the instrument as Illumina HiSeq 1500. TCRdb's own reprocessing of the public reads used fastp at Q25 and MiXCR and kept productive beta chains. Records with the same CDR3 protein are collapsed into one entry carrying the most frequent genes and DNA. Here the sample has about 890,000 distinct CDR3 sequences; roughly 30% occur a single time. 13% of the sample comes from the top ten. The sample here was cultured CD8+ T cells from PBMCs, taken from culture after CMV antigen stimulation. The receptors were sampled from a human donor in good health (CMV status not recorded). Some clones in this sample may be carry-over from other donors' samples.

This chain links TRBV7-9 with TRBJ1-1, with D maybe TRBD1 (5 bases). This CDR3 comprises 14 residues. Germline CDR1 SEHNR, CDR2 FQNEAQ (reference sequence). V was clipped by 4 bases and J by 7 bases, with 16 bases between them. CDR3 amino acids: CASSWRRGDGEAFF. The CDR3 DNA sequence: TGTGCCAGCAGCTGGAGGAGGGGTGACGGTGAAGCTTTCTTT.

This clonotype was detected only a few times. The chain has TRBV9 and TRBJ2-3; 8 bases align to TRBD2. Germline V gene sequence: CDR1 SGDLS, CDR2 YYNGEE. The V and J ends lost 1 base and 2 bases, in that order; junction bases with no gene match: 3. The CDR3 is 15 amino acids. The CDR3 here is CASSVSGGHTDTQYF. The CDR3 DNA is TGTGCCAGCAGCGTAAGCGGGGGCCACACAGATACGCAGTATTTT.

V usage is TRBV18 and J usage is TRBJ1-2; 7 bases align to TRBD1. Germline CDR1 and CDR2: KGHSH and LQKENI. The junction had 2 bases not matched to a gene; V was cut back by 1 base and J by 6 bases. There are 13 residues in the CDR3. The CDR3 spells CASSPRQGDGYTF. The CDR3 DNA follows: TGTGCCAGCTCACCACGACAGGGTGATGGCTACACCTTC.

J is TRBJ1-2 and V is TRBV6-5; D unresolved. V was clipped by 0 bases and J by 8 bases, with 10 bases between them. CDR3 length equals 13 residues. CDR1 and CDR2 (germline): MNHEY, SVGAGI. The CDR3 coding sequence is TGTGCCAGCAGTTACTCGAATCTATACGGCTACACCTTC. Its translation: CASSYSNLYGYTF.

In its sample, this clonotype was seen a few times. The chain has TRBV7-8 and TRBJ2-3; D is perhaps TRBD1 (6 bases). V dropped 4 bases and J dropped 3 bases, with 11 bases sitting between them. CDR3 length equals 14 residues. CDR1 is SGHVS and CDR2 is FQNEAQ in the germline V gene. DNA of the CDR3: TGTGCCAGCAGCTGGACAGTTTTGACAGATACGCAGTATTTT. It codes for CASSWTVLTDTQYF.

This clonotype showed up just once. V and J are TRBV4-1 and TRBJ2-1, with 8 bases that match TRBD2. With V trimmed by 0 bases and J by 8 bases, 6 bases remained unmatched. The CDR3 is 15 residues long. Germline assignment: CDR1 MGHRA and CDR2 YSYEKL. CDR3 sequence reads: CASSQDDGGVYEQFF. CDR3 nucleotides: TGCGCCAGCAGCCAAGACGACGGGGGGGTCTATGAGCAGTTCTTC.

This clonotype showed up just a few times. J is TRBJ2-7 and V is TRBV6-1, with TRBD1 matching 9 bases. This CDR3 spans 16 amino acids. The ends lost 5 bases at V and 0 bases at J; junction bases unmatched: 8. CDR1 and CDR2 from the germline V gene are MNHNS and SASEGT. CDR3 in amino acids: CASSYPWTGVSYEQYF. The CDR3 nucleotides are TGTGCCAGCAGTTACCCCTGGACAGGGGTCTCCTACGAGCAGTACTTC.

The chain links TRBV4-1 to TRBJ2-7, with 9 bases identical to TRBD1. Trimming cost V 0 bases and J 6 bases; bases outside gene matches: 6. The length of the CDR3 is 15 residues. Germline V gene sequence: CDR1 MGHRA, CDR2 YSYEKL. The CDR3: CASSQEGTGTPEQYF. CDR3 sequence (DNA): TGCGCCAGCAGCCAAGAAGGGACAGGGACCCCCGAGCAGTACTTC.

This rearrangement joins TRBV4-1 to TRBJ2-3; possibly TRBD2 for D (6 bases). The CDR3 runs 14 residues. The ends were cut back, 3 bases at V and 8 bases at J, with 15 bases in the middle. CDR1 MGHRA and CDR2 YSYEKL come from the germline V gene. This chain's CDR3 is CASSQGTGAFTQYF. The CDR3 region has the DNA TGCGCCAGCAGCCAGGGGACGGGAGCTTTTACGCAGTATTTT.

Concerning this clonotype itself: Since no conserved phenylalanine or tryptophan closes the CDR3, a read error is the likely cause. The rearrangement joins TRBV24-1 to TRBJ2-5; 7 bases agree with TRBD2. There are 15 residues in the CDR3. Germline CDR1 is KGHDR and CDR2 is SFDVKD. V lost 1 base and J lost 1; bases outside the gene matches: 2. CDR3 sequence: CATSDLAGPQETQYS. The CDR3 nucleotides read TGTGCCACCAGTGATTTAGCGGGGCCCCAAGAGACCCAGTACTCC.

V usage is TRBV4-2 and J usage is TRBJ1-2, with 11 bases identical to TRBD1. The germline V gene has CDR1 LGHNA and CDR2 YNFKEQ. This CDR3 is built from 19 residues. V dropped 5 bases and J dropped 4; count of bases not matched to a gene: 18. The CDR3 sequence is CASSFTSDRGPGLTYGYTF. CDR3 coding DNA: TGTGCCAGCAGCTTCACCTCGGACAGGGGGCCTGGATTGACCTATGGCTACACCTTC.

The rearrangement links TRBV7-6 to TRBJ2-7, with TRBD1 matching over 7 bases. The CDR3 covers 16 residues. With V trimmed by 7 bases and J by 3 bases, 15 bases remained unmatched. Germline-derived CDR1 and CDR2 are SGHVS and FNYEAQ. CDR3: CASTPPTGVGIYEQYF. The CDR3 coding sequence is TGTGCCAGCACCCCACCTACAGGGGTAGGAATCTACGAGCAGTACTTC.

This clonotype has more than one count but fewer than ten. CDR3 nucleotides: TGTGCCAGTAGTATTCGGGACCTCTCCTACAATGAGCAGTTCTTC. Amino acid sequence: CASSIRDLSYNEQFF. The chain couples TRBV19 to TRBJ2-1; the D gene could be TRBD1 or TRBD2 (5 bases each). The length of the CDR3 is 15 residues. V lost 3 bases, J lost 0 bases, and 9 bases lay in between. From germline, CDR1 is LNHDA and CDR2 SQIVND (reference sequence). Full variable domain (rest looked up from reference TRBV19 and TRBJ2-1): DGGITQSPKYLFRKEGQNVTLSCEQNLNHDAMYWYRQDPGQGLRLIYYSQIVNDFQKGDIAEGYSVSREKKESFPLTVTSAQKNPTAFYLCASSIRDLSYNEQFFGPGTRLTVL.

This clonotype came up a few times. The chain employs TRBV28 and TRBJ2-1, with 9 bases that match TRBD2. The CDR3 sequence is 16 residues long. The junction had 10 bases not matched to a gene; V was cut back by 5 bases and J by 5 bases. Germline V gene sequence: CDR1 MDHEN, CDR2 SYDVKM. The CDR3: CASSTTLAGIHNEQFF. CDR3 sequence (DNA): TGTGCCAGCAGTACCACCCTAGCGGGGATACACAATGAGCAGTTCTTC.

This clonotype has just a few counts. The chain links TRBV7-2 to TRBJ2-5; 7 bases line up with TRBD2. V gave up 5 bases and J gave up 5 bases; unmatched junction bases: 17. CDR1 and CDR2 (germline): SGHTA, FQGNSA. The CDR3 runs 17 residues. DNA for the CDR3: TGTGCCAGCAGCCACTTCGCCTTATTGGGGGGGGGGGAGACCCAGTACTTC. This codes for CASSHFALLGGGETQYF. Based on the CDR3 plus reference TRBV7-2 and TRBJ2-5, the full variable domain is GAGVSQSPSNKVTEKGKDVELRCDPISGHTALYWYRQSLGQGLEFLIYFQGNSAPDKSGLPSDRFSAERTGGSVSTLTIQRTQQEDSAVYLCASSHFALLGGGETQYFGPGTRLLVL.

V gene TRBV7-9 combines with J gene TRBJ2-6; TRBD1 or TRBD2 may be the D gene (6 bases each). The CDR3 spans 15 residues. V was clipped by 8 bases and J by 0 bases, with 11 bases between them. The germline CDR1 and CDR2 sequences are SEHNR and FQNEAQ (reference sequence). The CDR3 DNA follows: TGTGCCAGCTACGGGGGCGCCTCTGGGGCCAACGTCCTGACTTTC. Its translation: CASYGGASGANVLTF.

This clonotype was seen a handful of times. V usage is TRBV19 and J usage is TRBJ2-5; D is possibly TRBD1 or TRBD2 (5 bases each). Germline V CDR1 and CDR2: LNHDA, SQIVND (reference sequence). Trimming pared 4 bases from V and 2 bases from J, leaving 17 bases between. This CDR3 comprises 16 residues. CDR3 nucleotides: TGTGCCAGTAGTAATCCCCGGGACCTTCCGCAAGAGACCCAGTACTTC. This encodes CASSNPRDLPQETQYF.

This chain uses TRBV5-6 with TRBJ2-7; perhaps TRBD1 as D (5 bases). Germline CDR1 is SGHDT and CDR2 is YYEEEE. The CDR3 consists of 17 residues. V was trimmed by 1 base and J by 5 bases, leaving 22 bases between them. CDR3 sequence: CASSLIGSGFNLNEQYF. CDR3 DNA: TGTGCCAGCAGCTTGATTGGGTCAGGGTTCAACCTCAACGAGCAGTACTTC.

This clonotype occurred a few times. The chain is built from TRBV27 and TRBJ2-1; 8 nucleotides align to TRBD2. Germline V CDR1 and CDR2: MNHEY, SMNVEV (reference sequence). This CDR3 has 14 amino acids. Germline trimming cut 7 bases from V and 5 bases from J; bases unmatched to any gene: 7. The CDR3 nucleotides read TGTGCCAGCATTGCGGGGGGATATAACAATGAGCAGTTCTTC. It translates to CASIAGGYNNEQFF.

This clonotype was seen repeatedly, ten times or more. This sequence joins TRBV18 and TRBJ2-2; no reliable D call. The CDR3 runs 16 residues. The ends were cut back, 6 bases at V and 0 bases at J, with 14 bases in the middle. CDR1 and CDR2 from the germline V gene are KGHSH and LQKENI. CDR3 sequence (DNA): TGTGCCAGCTCCCAGGTTCCCTGGCCGAACACCGGGGAGCTGTTTTTT. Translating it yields CASSQVPWPNTGELFF.

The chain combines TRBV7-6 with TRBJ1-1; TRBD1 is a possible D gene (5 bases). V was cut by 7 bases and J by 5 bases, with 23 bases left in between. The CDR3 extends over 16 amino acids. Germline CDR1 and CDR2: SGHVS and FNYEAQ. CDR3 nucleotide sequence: TGTGCCAGCAACTCGGGGGAGAGGCTGGAGAAGACTGAAGCTTTCTTT. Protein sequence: CASNSGERLEKTEAFF.

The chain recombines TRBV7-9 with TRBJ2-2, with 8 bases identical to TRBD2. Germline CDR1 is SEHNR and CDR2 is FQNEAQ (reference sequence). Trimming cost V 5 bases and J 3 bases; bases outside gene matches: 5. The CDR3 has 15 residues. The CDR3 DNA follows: TGTGCCAGCAGCCCTGTAGCGGGACACACCGGGGAGCTGTTTTTT. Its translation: CASSPVAGHTGELFF. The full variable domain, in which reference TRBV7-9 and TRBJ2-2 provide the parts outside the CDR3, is DTGVSQNPRHKITKRGQNVTFRCDPISEHNRLYWYRQTLGQGPEFLTYFQNEAQLEKSRLLSDRFSAERPKGSFSTLEIQRTEQGDSAMYLCASSPVAGHTGELFFGEGSRLTVL.

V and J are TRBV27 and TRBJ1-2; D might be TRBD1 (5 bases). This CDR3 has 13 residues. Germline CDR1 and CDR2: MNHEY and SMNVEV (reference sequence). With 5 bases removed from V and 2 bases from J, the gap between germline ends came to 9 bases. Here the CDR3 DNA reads TGTGCCAGCAGTGACAGTTTCAACTATGGCTACACCTTC. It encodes CASSDSFNYGYTF.

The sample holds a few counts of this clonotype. CDR3 residues: CASSFPTGGSETQYF. CDR3 bases: TGTGCCAGCAGTTTTCCGACAGGGGGCTCAGAGACCCAGTACTTC. The chain couples TRBV12-3 or TRBV12-4 to TRBJ2-5; 10 nucleotides agree with TRBD1. The CDR3 has 15 amino acids. V gave up 3 bases and J gave up 4 bases; unmatched junction bases: 5.

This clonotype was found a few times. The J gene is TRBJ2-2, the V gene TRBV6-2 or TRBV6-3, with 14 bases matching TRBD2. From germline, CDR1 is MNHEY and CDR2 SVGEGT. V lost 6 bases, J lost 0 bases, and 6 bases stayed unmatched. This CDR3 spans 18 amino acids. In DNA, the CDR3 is TGTGCCAGCAGAAGACTAGCGGGGGGGAGAGCGAACACCGGGGAGCTGTTTTTT. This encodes CASRRLAGGRANTGELFF.

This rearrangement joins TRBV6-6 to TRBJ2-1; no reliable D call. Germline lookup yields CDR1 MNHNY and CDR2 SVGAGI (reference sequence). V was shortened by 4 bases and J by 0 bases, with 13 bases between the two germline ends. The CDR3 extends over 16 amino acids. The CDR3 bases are TGTGCCAGCAGTTTTTCTTCCAGGAGCTCCTACAATGAGCAGTTCTTC. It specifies CASSFSSRSSYNEQFF.

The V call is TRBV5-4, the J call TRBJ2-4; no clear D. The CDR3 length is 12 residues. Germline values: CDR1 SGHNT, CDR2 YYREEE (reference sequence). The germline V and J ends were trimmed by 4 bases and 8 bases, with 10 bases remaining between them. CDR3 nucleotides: TGTGCCAGCAGCCCGGACCGGGACATTCAGTACTTC. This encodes CASSPDRDIQYF.

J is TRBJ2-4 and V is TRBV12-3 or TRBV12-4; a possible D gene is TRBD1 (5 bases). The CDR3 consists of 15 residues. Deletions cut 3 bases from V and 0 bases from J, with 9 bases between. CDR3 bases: TGTGCCAGCAGTTTTAAGGGGATAGCCAAAAACATTCAGTACTTC. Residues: CASSFKGIAKNIQYF.

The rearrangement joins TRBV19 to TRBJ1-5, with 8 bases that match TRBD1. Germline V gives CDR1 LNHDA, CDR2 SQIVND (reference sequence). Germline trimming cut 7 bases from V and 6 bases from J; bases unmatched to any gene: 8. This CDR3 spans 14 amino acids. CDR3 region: CASNFAGGVQPQHF. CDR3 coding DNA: TGTGCCAGTAATTTCGCAGGGGGCGTTCAGCCCCAGCATTTT.